The next 30 T cell receptor beta chains were all read from a single sample in a study of shared clonotypes between healthy human individuals (TCRdb year 2020). For the CD8 naive samples, CD45RO-negative cells were positively selected for CCR7, yielding a CD45RA+CCR7+ population from which TemRA cells were excluded. Library prep was done by the immunoSEQ multiplex PCR assay. Here the immuneACCESS table is served through TCRdb, limited to in-frame sequences with V and J called. Missing clones are a known gap in these copies; in checked studies unresolved V genes cover under half, and the rest lacks a known reason. In all, the sample holds roughly 890,000 clones, and nearly 95% of those were seen once. The top ten constitute less than 25% of the sample. Input material: naive CD8+ T cells sorted from blood. This sample's cell subset or site label indicates: CD45RA+CCR7+. The receptors were sampled from a man aged 30-40 years in good health.

This chain links TRBV11-2 with TRBJ2-7; D may be TRBD1 (5 bases). V was shortened by 1 base and J by 3 bases, with 19 bases between the two germline ends. Germline CDR1 and CDR2: SGHAT and FQNNGV. CDR3 length: 17 amino acids. CDR3 bases: TGTGCCAGCAGCTTAGGGTTTAGCACAGGCCAAGGCTACGAGCAGTACTTC. This gives the protein CASSLGFSTGQGYEQYF.

In this sample, this clone turned up once. A junction boundary mismatches the germline segment, possibly from a read error. This sequence joins TRBV4-1 and TRBJ2-7; 8 bases align to TRBD2. Germline-derived CDR1 and CDR2 are MGHRA and YSYEKL. This CDR3 is built from 15 residues. The CDR3: CASSQESSGSTPGDF. The CDR3 DNA reads TGCGCCAGCAGCCAAGAATCGAGCGGGAGCACTCCCGGGGACTTC.

The CDR3 region has the DNA TGTGCCACCAGCTCTTCGCGGGGGGGCCTCTACGAGCAGTACTTC. Translated: CATSSSRGGLYEQYF. This chain connects TRBV15 to TRBJ2-7; 9 nucleotides align to TRBD2. V dropped 5 bases and J dropped 3; count of bases not matched to a gene: 8. The germline CDR1 and CDR2 sequences are LNHNV and YYDKDF (reference sequence). CDR3 length equals 15 residues.

The V gene is TRBV27, the J gene TRBJ2-5, with D maybe TRBD2 (7 bases). Germline assignment: CDR1 MNHEY and CDR2 SMNVEV (reference sequence). Trimming pared 4 bases from V and 5 bases from J, leaving 14 bases between. This CDR3 is 14 amino acids long. CDR3 coding DNA: TGTGCCAGCAGTTCAACGGGGGGCTACGAGACCCAGTACTTC. Translating gives CASSSTGGYETQYF.

This clone was observed a handful of times. This rearrangement joins TRBV2 to TRBJ1-2; no clear D. The CDR3 sequence is 13 residues long. Germline V gene lookup returns CDR1 SNHLY and CDR2 FYNNEI. V lost 3 bases, J lost 4 bases, and 9 bases lay in between. CDR3 amino acids: CASSDVSSYGYTF. CDR3 sequence (DNA): TGTGCCAGCAGTGACGTCAGCAGCTATGGCTACACCTTC.

This chain connects TRBV5-1 to TRBJ1-4; TRBD1 might be the D (6 bases). The CDR3 consists of 13 residues. V was clipped by 4 bases and J by 12 bases, with 16 bases between them. The germline V gene encodes CDR1 SGHRS and CDR2 YFSETQ. This chain's CDR3 is CASSEQQGFELFF. In DNA, the CDR3 is TGCGCCAGCAGCGAACAACAGGGTTTCGAACTGTTTTTT.

V usage is TRBV27 and J usage is TRBJ2-1; 8 positions match TRBD2. V gave up 3 bases and J gave up 4 bases; unmatched junction bases: 8. The CDR3 is made up of 16 amino acids. Germline CDR1 reads MNHEY; CDR2 reads SMNVEV (reference sequence). The CDR3 region has the DNA TGTGCCAGCAGTTTGGCGTCTAGCGGGCATTACAATGAGCAGTTCTTC. Translation: CASSLASSGHYNEQFF.

V usage is TRBV15 and J usage is TRBJ2-7; a possible D gene is TRBD2 (5 bases). Trimming cost V 0 bases and J 3 bases, with 15 bases left between them. Per germline, CDR1 LNHNV and CDR2 YYDKDF (reference sequence). CDR3 length equals 16 residues. CDR3 sequence reads: CATSRDRASGFYEQYF. DNA for the CDR3: TGTGCCACCAGCAGAGATAGGGCCAGCGGTTTCTACGAGCAGTACTTC.

The chain carries TRBV29-1 and TRBJ2-3; 10 bases agree with TRBD2. The CDR3 spans 18 residues. Looked up from germline, CDR1 is SQVTM and CDR2 is ANQGSEA. Unmatched junction bases numbered 13, after V lost 3 bases and J lost 1 base. In DNA, the CDR3 is TGCAGCGTTGATGAGCTAGCGGGGGTACTGGGAGGCACAGATACGCAGTATTTT. As protein: CSVDELAGVLGGTDTQYF.

This chain's CDR3 is CASSQGGTSGSFNLNEQFF. The CDR3 region has the DNA TGTGCCAGCAGCCAAGGAGGGACTAGCGGGAGCTTTAACCTCAATGAGCAGTTCTTC. This chain links TRBV4-2 with TRBJ2-1; TRBD2 matches 14 bases. Trimming removed 1 base from V and 6 bases from J; junction bases left unmatched: 11. Germline assignment: CDR1 LGHNA and CDR2 YNFKEQ. This CDR3 has 19 residues.

This chain uses TRBV5-6 with TRBJ2-1, with D possibly being TRBD2 (5 bases). The CDR3 sequence is 15 residues long. The germline gives CDR1 SGHDT, CDR2 YYEEEE. Trimming shortened V by 0 bases and J by 10 bases, and 17 bases separated the two germline ends. The CDR3 nucleotides read TGTGCCAGCAGCTTGGCCAGGTTAGCGTCCGACGAGCAGTTCTTC. It yields the protein CASSLARLASDEQFF.

Points on this clone: Other DNA sequences of this sample code for an identical CDR3. The chain carries TRBV27 and TRBJ2-7, with D perhaps matching TRBD2 (5 bases). The germline V gene has CDR1 MNHEY and CDR2 SMNVEV (reference sequence). There are 13 residues in the CDR3. V was pared by 5 bases and J by 4 bases, with 12 bases between. Here the CDR3 DNA reads TGTGCCAGCAGTCCCGGGGTAGGTTACGAGCAGTACTTC. Amino acids: CASSPGVGYEQYF.

The rearrangement joins TRBV7-9 to TRBJ2-4; maybe TRBD2 (6 bases). V was pared by 10 bases and J by 3 bases, with 31 bases between. CDR1 is SEHNR and CDR2 is FQNEAQ in the germline V gene (reference sequence). The CDR3 loop spans 19 amino acids. CDR3 bases: TGTGCCACCGAGGCATTGAGGTTTAAATCGGCGGGAAGCAAAAACATTCAGTACTTC. Translated, it gives CATEALRFKSAGSKNIQYF.

This rearrangement joins TRBV6-4 to TRBJ2-5, with 8 bases aligning to TRBD1. Unmatched junction bases numbered 2, after V lost 0 bases and J lost 5 bases. This CDR3 contains 14 residues. Per germline, CDR1 MRHNA and CDR2 SNTAGT. The CDR3 loop is CASSDSRGHETQYF. CDR3 DNA: TGTGCCAGCAGTGACTCCAGGGGGCATGAGACCCAGTACTTC.

The J gene is TRBJ1-1, the V gene TRBV5-1; a possible D gene is TRBD1 (5 bases). Looked up from germline, CDR1 is SGHRS and CDR2 is YFSETQ. The CDR3 covers 14 residues. Trimming removed 0 bases from V and 2 bases from J, with 8 bases in between. The CDR3 nucleotides read TGCGCCAGCAGCTTGGGAGGGGAAAACACTGAAGCTTTCTTT. Translation: CASSLGGENTEAFF. Combining the CDR3 with reference TRBV5-1 and TRBJ1-1 gives the whole variable domain KAGVTQTPRYLIKTRGQQVTLSCSPISGHRSVSWYQQTPGQGLQFLFEYFSETQRNKGNFPGRFSGRQFSNSRSEMNVSTLELGDSALYLCASSLGGENTEAFFGQGTRLTVV.

The chain has TRBV7-9 and TRBJ2-1; TRBD1 is a possible D gene (5 bases). Trimming shortened V by 1 base and J by 5 bases, and 15 bases separated the two germline ends. The CDR3 sequence is 16 residues long. CDR1 and CDR2 from the germline V gene are SEHNR and FQNEAQ (reference sequence). The CDR3, as DNA: TGTGCCAGCAGCTTAGGACGACCTCAGGGCGACAATGAGCAGTTCTTC. This codes for CASSLGRPQGDNEQFF.

The rearrangement joins TRBV7-9 to TRBJ1-1; 8 bases agree with TRBD1. CDR1 SEHNR and CDR2 FQNEAQ come from the germline V gene (reference sequence). V shed 1 base, J shed 8 bases, and the junction held 6 bases outside the gene matches. This CDR3 is 14 amino acids long. The CDR3 region is CASSLEPQGAEAFF. Here the CDR3 DNA reads TGTGCCAGCAGCTTAGAACCCCAGGGGGCCGAAGCTTTCTTT. The variable domain in full, completed from reference TRBV7-9 and TRBJ1-1, reads DTGVSQNPRHKITKRGQNVTFRCDPISEHNRLYWYRQTLGQGPEFLTYFQNEAQLEKSRLLSDRFSAERPKGSFSTLEIQRTEQGDSAMYLCASSLEPQGAEAFFGQGTRLTVV.

V is TRBV7-9 and J is TRBJ2-1; 14 nucleotides agree with TRBD2. The CDR3 covers 19 residues. Unmatched junction bases numbered 14, after V lost 5 bases and J lost 5 bases. Germline values: CDR1 SEHNR, CDR2 FQNEAQ (reference sequence). The chain's CDR3 is CASSPSRGQGLAGDNEQFF. The DNA for the CDR3 is TGTGCCAGCAGCCCTAGTCGGGGCCAGGGACTAGCGGGAGACAATGAGCAGTTCTTC.

V gene TRBV7-9 combines with J gene TRBJ2-7; D not certain. V shed 5 bases and J shed 4 bases, with 18 bases lying between them. Germline V gives CDR1 SEHNR, CDR2 FQNEAQ (reference sequence). The CDR3 spans 15 residues. The CDR3 protein is CASSLLGRPGYEQYF. In nucleotides, the CDR3 is TGTGCCAGCAGCCTACTCGGGCGACCAGGTTACGAGCAGTACTTC.

Only one count was recorded for this clone. The J gene is TRBJ2-1, the V gene TRBV19; 14 bases match TRBD2. Germline assignment: CDR1 LNHDA and CDR2 SQIVND (reference sequence). Losses at the gene ends were 5 bases for V and 9 bases for J; bases not matched to a gene: 9. The CDR3 spans 16 residues. The CDR3 is CASSPRLAGGYPEQFF. In DNA form, the CDR3 reads TGTGCCAGTAGTCCCCGACTAGCGGGAGGGTACCCTGAGCAGTTCTTC.

The rearrangement uses TRBV6-4 and TRBJ2-1, with 8 bases identical to TRBD2. CDR3 length: 16 amino acids. J gave up 8 bases and V 3 bases, and 12 bases lay outside the gene matches. CDR1 MRHNA and CDR2 SNTAGT come from the germline V gene. In nucleotides, the CDR3 is TGTGCCAGCAGTGAAGAGGTGGCGGGAGGAGGAGATGAGCAGTTCTTC. Its translation: CASSEEVAGGGDEQFF.

The genes are TRBV28 and TRBJ2-5; weak D call: TRBD2 (6 bases). The V end lost 1 base, the J end lost 10 bases, and 19 bases lay between the germline ends. This CDR3 spans 15 amino acids. Germline values: CDR1 MDHEN, CDR2 SYDVKM. CDR3 in DNA: TGTGCCAGCAGTTTATATCTCGGGGGAGCCGGCGGCCAGTACTTC. Amino acid sequence: CASSLYLGGAGGQYF.

The chain employs TRBV7-6 and TRBJ2-7; 9 bases align to TRBD1. Unmatched junction bases numbered 5, after V lost 2 bases and J lost 6 bases. The CDR3 consists of 14 residues. The germline V gene encodes CDR1 SGHVS and CDR2 FNYEAQ. As DNA, the CDR3 is TGTGCCAGCAGCTTAACGGGACAGGGTGGCGAGCAGTACTTC. The encoded protein is CASSLTGQGGEQYF.

The rearrangement joins TRBV11-2 to TRBJ2-1; 9 bases map to TRBD2. Trimming took 1 base from V and 4 from J; bases not matched to a gene: 5. CDR3 length equals 16 residues. From germline, CDR1 is SGHAT and CDR2 FQNNGV. DNA of the CDR3: TGTGCCAGCAGCTTAGCGGCGGGAGGGCCGTACAATGAGCAGTTCTTC. Encoded protein: CASSLAAGGPYNEQFF. Using reference TRBV11-2 and TRBJ2-1 for the parts outside the CDR3, the full variable domain is EAGVAQSPRYKIIEKRQSVAFWCNPISGHATLYWYQQILGQGPKLLIQFQNNGVVDDSQLPKDRFSAERLKGVDSTLKIQPAKLEDSAVYLCASSLAAGGPYNEQFFGPGTRLTVL.

This clone was seen a handful of times. J is TRBJ2-5 and V is TRBV7-2; the D gene is possibly TRBD1 (6 bases). V shed 4 bases and J shed 0 bases, with 12 bases lying between them. The CDR3 has 15 residues. Germline V gene lookup returns CDR1 SGHTA and CDR2 FQGNSA. The DNA for the CDR3 is TGTGCCAGCAGCTGGTTTCAGGGGAACCAAGAGACCCAGTACTTC. Amino acids: CASSWFQGNQETQYF.

The rearrangement links TRBV7-9 to TRBJ2-1; D is ambiguous. CDR1 is SEHNR and CDR2 is FQNEAQ in the germline V gene (reference sequence). Between the trimmed V and J ends, which lost 1 base and 6 bases, there was a span of 7 bases. This CDR3 spans 13 amino acids. CDR3 bases: TGTGCCAGCAGCTTAGTTCTGGGCAATGAGCAGTTCTTC. It yields the protein CASSLVLGNEQFF.

This clone appeared a few times. The J gene is TRBJ1-1, the V gene TRBV5-6; tentative D call: TRBD1 (6 bases). CDR1 and CDR2 from the germline V gene are SGHDT and YYEEEE. Trimming pared 5 bases from V and 0 bases from J, leaving 14 bases between. This CDR3 is 15 amino acids long. As DNA, the CDR3 is TGTGCCAGCAGTCCCGGGGGGCAGATGAACACTGAAGCTTTCTTT. It codes for CASSPGGQMNTEAFF.

J is TRBJ2-1 and V is TRBV27; 8 bases line up with TRBD2. Looked up from germline, CDR1 is MNHEY and CDR2 is SMNVEV (reference sequence). CDR3 size: 14 residues. The junction had 11 bases not matched to a gene; V was cut back by 6 bases and J by 10 bases. The CDR3 nucleotides are TGTGCCAGCAGCGCGTCGGGACTAGGTGGAGAGCAGTTCTTC. As protein: CASSASGLGGEQFF.

This chain uses TRBV29-1 with TRBJ2-1; 14 nucleotides line up with TRBD2. Unmatched junction bases numbered 5, after V lost 1 base and J lost 0 bases. The CDR3 extends over 18 amino acids. Germline-derived CDR1 and CDR2 are SQVTM and ANQGSEA. The CDR3 DNA reads TGCAGCGTTGAAGGACTAGCGGGAGGGCGAGGCTCCTACAATGAGCAGTTCTTC. Protein sequence: CSVEGLAGGRGSYNEQFF.

This chain uses TRBV6-4 with TRBJ2-3, with D maybe TRBD1 (6 bases). CDR3 length: 15 amino acids. From germline, CDR1 is MRHNA and CDR2 SNTAGT. V lost 7 bases, J lost 1 base, and 15 bases lay in between. The CDR3 sequence is CASMRVAGGTDTQYF. The CDR3 region has the DNA TGTGCCAGCATGAGAGTAGCAGGGGGCACAGATACGCAGTATTTT.